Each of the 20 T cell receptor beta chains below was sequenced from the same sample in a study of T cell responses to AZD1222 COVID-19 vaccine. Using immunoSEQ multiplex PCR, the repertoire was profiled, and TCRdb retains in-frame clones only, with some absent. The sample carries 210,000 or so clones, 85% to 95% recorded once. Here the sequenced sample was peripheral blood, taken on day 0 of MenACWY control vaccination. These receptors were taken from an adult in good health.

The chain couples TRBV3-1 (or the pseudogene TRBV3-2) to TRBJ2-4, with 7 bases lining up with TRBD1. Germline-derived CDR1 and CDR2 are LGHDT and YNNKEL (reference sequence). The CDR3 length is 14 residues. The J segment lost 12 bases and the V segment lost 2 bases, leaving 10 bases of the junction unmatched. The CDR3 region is CASSQLDRAQHQYF. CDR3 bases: TGTGCCAGCAGCCAACTAGACAGGGCCCAACATCAGTACTTC.

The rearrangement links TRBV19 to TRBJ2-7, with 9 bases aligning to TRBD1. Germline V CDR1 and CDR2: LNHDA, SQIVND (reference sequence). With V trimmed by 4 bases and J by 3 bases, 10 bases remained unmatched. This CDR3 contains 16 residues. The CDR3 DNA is TGTGCCAGTAGTACCAGCTCGGGACAGGGCTTCTACGAGCAGTACTTC. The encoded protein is CASSTSSGQGFYEQYF.

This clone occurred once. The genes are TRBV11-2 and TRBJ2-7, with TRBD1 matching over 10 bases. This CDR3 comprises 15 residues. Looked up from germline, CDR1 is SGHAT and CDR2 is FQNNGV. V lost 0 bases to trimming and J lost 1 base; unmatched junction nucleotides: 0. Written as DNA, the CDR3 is TGTGCCAGCAGCTTAGAGGGACAGGGGTCCTACGAGCAGTACTTC. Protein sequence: CASSLEGQGSYEQYF.

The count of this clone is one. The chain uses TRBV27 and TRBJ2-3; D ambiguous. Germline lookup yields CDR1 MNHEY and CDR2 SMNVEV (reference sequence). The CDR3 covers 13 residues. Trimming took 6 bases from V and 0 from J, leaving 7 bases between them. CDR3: CASRPRSTDTQYF. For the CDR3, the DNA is TGTGCCAGCAGACCCCGCAGCACAGATACGCAGTATTTT.

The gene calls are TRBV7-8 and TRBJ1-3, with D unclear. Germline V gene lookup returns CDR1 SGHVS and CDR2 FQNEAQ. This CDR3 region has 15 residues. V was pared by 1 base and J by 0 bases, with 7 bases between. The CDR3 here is CASSLGHFSGNTIYF. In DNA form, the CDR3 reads TGTGCCAGCAGCTTAGGGCACTTCTCTGGAAACACCATATATTTT. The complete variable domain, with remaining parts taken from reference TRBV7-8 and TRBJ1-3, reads GAGVSQSPRYKVAKRGQDVALRCDPISGHVSLFWYQQALGQGPEFLTYFQNEAQLDKSGLPSDRFFAERPEGSVSTLKIQRTQQEDSAVYLCASSLGHFSGNTIYFGEGSWLTVV.

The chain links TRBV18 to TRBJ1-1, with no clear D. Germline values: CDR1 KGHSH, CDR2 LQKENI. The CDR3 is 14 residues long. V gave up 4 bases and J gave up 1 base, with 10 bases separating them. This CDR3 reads CASSRYDTNTEAFF. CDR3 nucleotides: TGTGCCAGCTCACGGTACGACACGAACACTGAAGCTTTCTTT.

Here the CDR3 reads CASSHPSSGGTAYEQYF. The CDR3 DNA reads as TGTGCCAGCAGCCACCCTAGCTCAGGAGGGACGGCCTACGAGCAGTACTTC. J is TRBJ2-7 and V is TRBV3-1 (or the pseudogene TRBV3-2), with D perhaps matching TRBD2 (6 bases). The CDR3 sequence is 17 residues long. Germline V gene data show CDR1 as LGHDT and CDR2 as YNNKEL (reference sequence). V gave up 3 bases and J gave up 2 bases, with 20 bases separating them.

In DNA form, the CDR3 reads TGTGCCTGGAACCTTGACCTAAACACTGAAGCTTTCTTT. Translation: CAWNLDLNTEAFF. V gene TRBV30 combines with J gene TRBJ1-1; D gene ambiguous. The CDR3 length is 13 residues. V gave up 4 bases and J gave up 2 bases, with 11 bases separating them. Germline CDR1 is GTSNPN and CDR2 is SVGIG (reference sequence).

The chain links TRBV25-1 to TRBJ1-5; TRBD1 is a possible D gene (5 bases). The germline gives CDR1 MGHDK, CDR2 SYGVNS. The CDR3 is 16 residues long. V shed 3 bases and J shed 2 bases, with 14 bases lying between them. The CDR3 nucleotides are TGTGCCAGCAGTGATTCTCAGGGAATCGGCAATCAGCCCCAGCATTTT. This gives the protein CASSDSQGIGNQPQHF.

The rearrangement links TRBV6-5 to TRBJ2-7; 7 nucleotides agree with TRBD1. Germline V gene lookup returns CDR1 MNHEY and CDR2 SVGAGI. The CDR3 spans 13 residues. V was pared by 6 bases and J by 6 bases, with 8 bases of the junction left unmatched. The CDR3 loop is CASRTRGSSEQYF. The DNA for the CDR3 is TGTGCCAGCAGGACCAGGGGGTCAAGCGAGCAGTACTTC.

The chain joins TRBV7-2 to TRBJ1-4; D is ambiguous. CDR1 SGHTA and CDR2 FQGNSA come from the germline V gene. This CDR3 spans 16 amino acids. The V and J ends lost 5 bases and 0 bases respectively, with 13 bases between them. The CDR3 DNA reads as TGTGCCAGCAGCGTACGGACGGGAGCAACTAATGAAAAACTGTTTTTT. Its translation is CASSVRTGATNEKLFF.

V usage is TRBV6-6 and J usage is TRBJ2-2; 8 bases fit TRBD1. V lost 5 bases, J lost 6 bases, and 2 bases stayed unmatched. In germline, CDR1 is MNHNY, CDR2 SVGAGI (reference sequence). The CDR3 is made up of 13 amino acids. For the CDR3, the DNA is TGTGCCAGCAGTATGGACAGGGCCGGGGAGCTGTTTTTT. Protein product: CASSMDRAGELFF.

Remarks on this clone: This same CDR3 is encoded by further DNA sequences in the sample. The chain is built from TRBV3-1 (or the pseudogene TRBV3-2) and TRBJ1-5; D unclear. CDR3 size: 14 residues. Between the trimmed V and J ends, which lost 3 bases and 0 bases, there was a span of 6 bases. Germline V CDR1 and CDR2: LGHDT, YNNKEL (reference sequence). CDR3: CASSQEGSNQPQHF. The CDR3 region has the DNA TGTGCCAGCAGCCAGGAGGGTAGCAATCAGCCCCAGCATTTT.

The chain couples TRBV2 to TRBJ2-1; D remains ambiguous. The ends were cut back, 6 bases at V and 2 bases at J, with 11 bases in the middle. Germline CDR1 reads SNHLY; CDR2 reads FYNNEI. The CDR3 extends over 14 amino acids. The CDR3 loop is CASSRVSTYNEQFF. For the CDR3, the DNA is TGTGCCAGCAGCAGAGTGTCAACCTACAATGAGCAGTTCTTC.

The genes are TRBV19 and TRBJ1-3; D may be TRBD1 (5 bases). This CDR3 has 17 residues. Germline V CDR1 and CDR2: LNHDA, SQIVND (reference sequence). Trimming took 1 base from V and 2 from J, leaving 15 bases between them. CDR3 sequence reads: CASSIGEGTSPGNTIYF. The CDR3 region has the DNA TGTGCCAGTAGTATAGGAGAGGGGACCTCACCTGGAAACACCATATATTTT.

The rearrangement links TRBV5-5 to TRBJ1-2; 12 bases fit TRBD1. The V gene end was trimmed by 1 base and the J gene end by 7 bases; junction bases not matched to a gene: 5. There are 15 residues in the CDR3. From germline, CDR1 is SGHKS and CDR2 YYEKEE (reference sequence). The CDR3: CASSLYLGQGAGYTF. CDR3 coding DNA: TGTGCCAGCAGCTTGTATTTGGGACAGGGGGCTGGCTACACCTTC.

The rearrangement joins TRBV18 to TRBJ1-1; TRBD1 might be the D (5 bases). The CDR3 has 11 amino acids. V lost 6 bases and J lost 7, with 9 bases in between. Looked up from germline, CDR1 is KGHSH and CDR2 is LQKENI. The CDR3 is CASSGGNEAFF. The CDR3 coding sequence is TGTGCCAGCTCCGGGGGAAATGAAGCTTTCTTT.

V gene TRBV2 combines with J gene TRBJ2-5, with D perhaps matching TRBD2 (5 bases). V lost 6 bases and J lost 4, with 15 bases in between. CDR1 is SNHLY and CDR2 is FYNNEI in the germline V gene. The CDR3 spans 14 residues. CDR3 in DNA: TGTGCCAGCAGCTTGGGTCCTCGGGGAGAGACCCAGTACTTC. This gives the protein CASSLGPRGETQYF.

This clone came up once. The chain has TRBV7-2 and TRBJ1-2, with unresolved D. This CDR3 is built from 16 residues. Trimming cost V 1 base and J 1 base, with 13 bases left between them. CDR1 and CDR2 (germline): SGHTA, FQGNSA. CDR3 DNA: TGTGCCAGCAGCTTAGTCCCCCTGCTGGTTAACTATGGCTACACCTTC. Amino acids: CASSLVPLLVNYGYTF.

CDR3 residues: CASSLESGRTNSPLHF. CDR3 nucleotide sequence: TGTGCCAGCAGCTTAGAATCCGGACGGACTAATTCACCCCTCCACTTT. The rearrangement joins TRBV7-2 to TRBJ1-6; the D is unclear. Germline-derived CDR1 and CDR2 are SGHTA and FQGNSA. V lost 1 base and J 6 bases, leaving 13 bases between the germline ends. This CDR3 region has 16 residues.